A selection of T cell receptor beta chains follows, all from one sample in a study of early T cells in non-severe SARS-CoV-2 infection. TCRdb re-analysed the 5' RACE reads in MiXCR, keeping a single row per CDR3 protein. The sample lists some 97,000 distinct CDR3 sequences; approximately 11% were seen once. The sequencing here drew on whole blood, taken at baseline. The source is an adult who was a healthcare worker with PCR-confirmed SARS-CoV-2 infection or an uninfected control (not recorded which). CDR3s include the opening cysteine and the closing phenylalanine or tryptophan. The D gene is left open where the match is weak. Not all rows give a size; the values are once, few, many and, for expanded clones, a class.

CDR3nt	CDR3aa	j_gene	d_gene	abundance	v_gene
TGCAGTGCTAGATTGGGGGGAACCACAGATACGCAGTATTTT	CSARLGGTTDTQYF	TRBJ2-3	NA	many	TRBV20-1
TGCGCCAGCAGCTTCCTTCCGGAGGTGGTAGATACGCAGTATTTT	CASSFLPEVVDTQYF	TRBJ2-3	NA	NA	TRBV5-1
TGTGCCAGCAGCTTTCAGATAAACACTGAAGCTTTCTTT	CASSFQINTEAFF	TRBJ1-1	NA	few	TRBV7-8
TGTGCCAGCAGCTCGGGCCCTGGAAACACCATATATTTT	CASSSGPGNTIYF	TRBJ1-3	NA	few	TRBV6-5
TGCAGTGCTAGTCCATTGGGACTCCCTAATGAGCAGTTCTTC	CSASPLGLPNEQFF	TRBJ2-1	NA	few	TRBV20-1
TGCGCCAGCAGCCCGGGACTAGCGGGAGGCCCAACCTACGAGCAGTACTTC	CASSPGLAGGPTYEQYF	TRBJ2-7	TRBD2	few	TRBV5-1
TGTGCCGCCAAAGACAGGTTGAACACTGAAGCTTTCTTT	CAAKDRLNTEAFF	TRBJ1-1	NA	NA	TRBV6-1
TGTGCCAGCAGTGAGGTCTTTGGGACAGGGATTTCACCCCTCCACTTT	CASSEVFGTGISPLHF	TRBJ1-6	TRBD1	few	TRBV6-1
TGTGCCAGCAGCTCACATGGGACTAGCGCAGATACGCAGTATTTT	CASSSHGTSADTQYF	TRBJ2-3	TRBD2	few	TRBV7-2
TGTGCCAGCAGTAACAGGGGGAACAATCAGCCCCAGCATTTT	CASSNRGNNQPQHF	TRBJ1-5	TRBD1	few	TRBV3-1
TGTGCCAGCAGCCCAATTCACTCGGACAGGGTTACTGAAGCTTTCTTT	CASSPIHSDRVTEAFF	TRBJ1-1	TRBD1	many	TRBV7-9
TGTGCCAGCAGTGATAAGGTAGCGGGGGGTAGTTTAGAGCAGTTCTTC	CASSDKVAGGSLEQFF	TRBJ2-1	TRBD2	NA	TRBV2
TGTGCCAGCAGTTACTCGGGACAGGGCAGTGAAAAACTGTTTTTT	CASSYSGQGSEKLFF	TRBJ1-4	TRBD1	few	TRBV6-5
TGCGCCAGCAGCGGGGGACAGTATGGCTACACCTTC	CASSGGQYGYTF	TRBJ1-2	TRBD1	few	TRBV5-1
TGCGCCAGCAGCCAAGAGACCCGGGACAGGGGGCGCGAGCAGTACTTC	CASSQETRDRGREQYF	TRBJ2-7	TRBD1	few	TRBV4-1
TGTGCCAGCTTCGACAGGGGTCAAATTGAAGCTTTCTTT	CASFDRGQIEAFF	TRBJ1-1	TRBD1	NA	TRBV6-6
TGTGCCAGTAGTCCCAGGGACAGTTTGGACGAGCAGTACTTC	CASSPRDSLDEQYF	TRBJ2-7	TRBD1	NA	TRBV19
TGTGCCAGCTCCCCTATAGTCGACGAGACCCAGTACTTC	CASSPIVDETQYF	TRBJ2-5	NA	many	TRBV18
TGCAGTGCTAGAGATAAACGGGGGGGAGAAAAACTGTTTTTT	CSARDKRGGEKLFF	TRBJ1-4	NA	NA	TRBV20-1
TGCGCCAGCAGTGAGTCCTTAGAAGCTTTCTTT	CASSESLEAFF	TRBJ1-1	NA	NA	TRBV10-1
TGTGCCGGCAGCTTTGGGCGTTCTAACTCTGGCTACACCTTC	CAGSFGRSNSGYTF	TRBJ1-2	NA	once	TRBV7-9
TGTGCCACCGACTTAAATGGTGATGAGCAGTTCTTC	CATDLNGDEQFF	TRBJ2-1	NA	NA	TRBV2
TGTGCCAGCAGTTTAGGGCTCTCCCTCCGCTCTAGCACAGATACGCAGTATTTT	CASSLGLSLRSSTDTQYF	TRBJ2-3	NA	NA	TRBV12-3/TRBV12-4
TGTGCCAGCAGCACAGGAAGGACAGAAATCTATGGCTACACCTTC	CASSTGRTEIYGYTF	TRBJ1-2	NA	NA	TRBV7-9
TGTGCCAGCAGCTTAGCGGTTTTGGGGGCAGATACGCAGTATTTT	CASSLAVLGADTQYF	TRBJ2-3	NA	few	TRBV7-3
TGTGCCAGCAGTGTGCACTCGGCGCGATACGAGCAGTACTTC	CASSVHSARYEQYF	TRBJ2-7	NA	many	TRBV6-2/TRBV6-3
TGTGCCAGCAGCTCCACTCGGGACAGACGATTAGCCAAAAACATTCAGTACTTC	CASSSTRDRRLAKNIQYF	TRBJ2-4	TRBD1	many	TRBV7-9
TGTGCCAGTAGCGTTTTTGGGGCTTCACCCCTCCACTTT	CASSVFGASPLHF	TRBJ1-6	NA	many	TRBV19
TGCAGTGCCCTCCGGGACGGGAGCTCCTACGAGCAGTACTTC	CSALRDGSSYEQYF	TRBJ2-7	NA	NA	TRBV20-1
TGTGCCAGCAGCTTTCTGGGCGCAGCTTTCTTT	CASSFLGAAFF	TRBJ1-1	NA	NA	TRBV5-5
TGCAGTGCTAGTGGTACAGGGGAGACCTTATACGAGCAGTACTTC	CSASGTGETLYEQYF	TRBJ2-7	TRBD1	many	TRBV20-1
TGTGCCAGCAGCTCACCGGGACAGGGAGATGAAAAACTGTTTTTT	CASSSPGQGDEKLFF	TRBJ1-4	TRBD1	few	TRBV5-6
TGTGCCACCAGCAGAGCTAAGGGGATAAACACTGAAGCTTTCTTT	CATSRAKGINTEAFF	TRBJ1-1	NA	NA	TRBV15
TGTGCCAGCAGCCCCAGCCTGGGGGGGAGAGATGAAAAACTGTTTTTT	CASSPSLGGRDEKLFF	TRBJ1-4	NA	few	TRBV5-8
TGTGCCAGCAGCCAAGGTGTGCGTGAGCAGTTCTTC	CASSQGVREQFF	TRBJ2-1	NA	NA	TRBV3-1
TGCGCCAGCAGCACCACAAGTAGCACAGATACGCAGTATTTT	CASSTTSSTDTQYF	TRBJ2-3	NA	NA	TRBV5-1
TGTGCCAGCAGGCAGCAGGGAACCGGGACGGATACGCAGTATTTT	CASRQQGTGTDTQYF	TRBJ2-3	NA	NA	TRBV3-1
TGCGCCAGCAGTTCTCCCAACAACTACGAGCAGTACTTC	CASSSPNNYEQYF	TRBJ2-7	NA	NA	TRBV5-1
TGTGCCAGCAGCCGCAGCGGGAGGGCGTGGGACAATGAGCAGTTCTTC	CASSRSGRAWDNEQFF	TRBJ2-1	TRBD2	few	TRBV14
TGTGCCAGCAGCCCCCTTGGGGGGGCAGGCCAGCCCCAGCATTTT	CASSPLGGAGQPQHF	TRBJ1-5	NA	NA	TRBV2
TGTGCCAGCTCGGGGGGCGGGGGCACAGATACGCAGTATTTT	CASSGGGGTDTQYF	TRBJ2-3	NA	many	TRBV10-3
TGTGCCAGCAGCTTAAGTCGCGGGGGCTACTCTGGGGCCAACGTCCTGACTTTC	CASSLSRGGYSGANVLTF	TRBJ2-6	NA	few	TRBV7-3
TGTGCCAGCAGCCCGGGACAGGGGTGGTACACTGAAGCTTTCTTT	CASSPGQGWYTEAFF	TRBJ1-1	TRBD1	NA	TRBV6-5
TGTGCCAGCAGTGTCGAGACAGGGGATTCACCCCTCCACTTT	CASSVETGDSPLHF	TRBJ1-6	TRBD1	NA	TRBV2
TGCGCCAGCAGCTTGGAACAGAGTGAAAAACTGTTTTTT	CASSLEQSEKLFF	TRBJ1-4	NA	few	TRBV5-1
TGCAGCGCCAACGGGGGGACAGGGGAATCCTACGAGCAGTACTTC	CSANGGTGESYEQYF	TRBJ2-7	TRBD1	many	TRBV29-1